The T cell receptor (beta chain) described here comes from a study of control samples from healthy donors and cancer patients. Clones were read by immunoSEQ multiplex PCR, and TCRdb kept only the in-frame ones, dropping some. Of under 65,000 clones in the sample, 85% to 95% are singletons; the top ten hold roughly 0.91%. Trimming took off 0 bases at V and 3 bases at J, with 5 bases between the two ends. Germline CDR1 reads LGHNA; CDR2 reads YSLEER. This CDR3 spans 13 amino acids. The sequencing input was PBMCs. The V gene is TRBV4-3, the J gene TRBJ1-1; D unresolved. This TCR was recovered from a young man with colorectal cancer. In DNA form, the CDR3 reads TGCGCCAGCAGCCAAGATCTGGACACTGAAGCTTTCTTT. This translates into CASSQDLDTEAFF.